The 17 T cell receptor beta chains presented below share a single source sample, sequenced in a study of cytomegalovirus exposure and HLA in healthy donors. PCR was performed using 60 Vbeta and 13 Jbeta primers. Data came from immunoSEQ multiplex PCR; TCRdb stores just in-frame clones and leaves some out. Of roughly 110,000 clones in the sample, roughly 72% are singletons; the top ten hold around 7.8%. Material: PBMCs. Receptor source: a young man in good health and CMV-seronegative.

This clone appeared a few times. The chain recombines TRBV28 with TRBJ1-6; 8 nucleotides line up with TRBD1. V dropped 3 bases and J dropped 6; count of bases not matched to a gene: 4. In germline, CDR1 is MDHEN, CDR2 SYDVKM. The CDR3 is 15 residues long. CDR3 nucleotides: TGTGCCAGCAGTTTGTGGACAGGGTCTAATTCACCCCTCCACTTT. Translated: CASSLWTGSNSPLHF.

The J gene is TRBJ1-5, the V gene TRBV19; 8 bases fit TRBD1. In germline, CDR1 is LNHDA, CDR2 SQIVND (reference sequence). The trim removed 6 bases at V and 6 bases at J, leaving 7 bases unmatched. This CDR3 is built from 14 residues. CDR3 region: CASSPHRGAQPQHF. DNA for the CDR3: TGTGCCAGTAGCCCCCACAGGGGGGCTCAGCCCCAGCATTTT.

This chain joins TRBV5-1 and TRBJ2-3; D is unresolved. Germline-derived CDR1 and CDR2 are SGHRS and YFSETQ. The CDR3 contains 15 residues. The V and J ends lost 2 bases and 6 bases respectively, with 16 bases between them. The CDR3 is CASSLGERPSDTQYF. CDR3 coding DNA: TGCGCCAGCAGCTTAGGCGAGCGACCTTCGGATACGCAGTATTTT. Combining the CDR3 with reference TRBV5-1 and TRBJ2-3 gives the whole variable domain KAGVTQTPRYLIKTRGQQVTLSCSPISGHRSVSWYQQTPGQGLQFLFEYFSETQRNKGNFPGRFSGRQFSNSRSEMNVSTLELGDSALYLCASSLGERPSDTQYFGPGTRLTVL.

Concerning this clone itself: This sample includes further DNA sequences coding for the same CDR3. The chain has TRBV18 and TRBJ1-1; 7 bases match TRBD1. Trimming at V came to 6 bases and at J to 4 bases, leaving 2 bases not matched to a gene. The CDR3 consists of 12 residues. The germline V gene encodes CDR1 KGHSH and CDR2 LQKENI. The CDR3 loop is CASSQGGTEAFF. CDR3 sequence (DNA): TGTGCCAGCTCGCAGGGGGGCACTGAAGCTTTCTTT.

V gene TRBV5-5 combines with J gene TRBJ2-7, with TRBD1 identical over 8 bases. Germline V CDR1 and CDR2: SGHKS, YYEKEE (reference sequence). CDR3 length: 15 amino acids. Trimming at V came to 2 bases and at J to 6 bases, leaving 10 bases not matched to a gene. CDR3 protein: CASSFWGQGAFEQYF. The CDR3 coding sequence is TGTGCCAGCAGCTTTTGGGGGCAGGGGGCCTTCGAGCAGTACTTC. Using reference TRBV5-5 and TRBJ2-7 for the parts outside the CDR3, the full variable domain is DAGVTQSPTHLIKTRGQQVTLRCSPISGHKSVSWYQQVLGQGPQFIFQYYEKEERGRGNFPDRFSARQFPNYSSELNVNALLLGDSALYLCASSFWGQGAFEQYFGPGTRLTVT.

This clone was seen a handful of times. The chain couples TRBV28 to TRBJ1-2; 9 bases line up with TRBD1. This CDR3 is 15 amino acids long. The germline gives CDR1 MDHEN, CDR2 SYDVKM. V trimming: 5 bases; J trimming: 7 bases; junction bases outside the gene matches: 11. The CDR3 DNA is TGTGCCAGCAGTCCACAGGGAACAGGGGGCCGTGGCTACACCTTC. Protein: CASSPQGTGGRGYTF.

The chain carries TRBV6-6 and TRBJ2-7; 8 bases map to TRBD1. The germline V gene encodes CDR1 MNHNY and CDR2 SVGAGI (reference sequence). The CDR3 loop spans 16 amino acids. The V and J ends lost 0 bases and 9 bases, in that order; junction bases with no gene match: 13. The CDR3 region is CASSYSKPGTGPAQYF. CDR3 DNA sequence: TGTGCCAGCAGTTACTCGAAACCCGGGACAGGCCCGGCGCAGTACTTC.

The chain carries TRBV4-1 and TRBJ2-3, with TRBD1 matching 9 bases. CDR3 length equals 15 residues. V gave up 6 bases and J gave up 2 bases; unmatched junction bases: 6. Germline V CDR1 and CDR2: MGHRA, YSYEKL. The CDR3 protein is CASRWTGEDTDTQYF. DNA for the CDR3: TGCGCCAGCAGATGGACAGGGGAGGACACAGATACGCAGTATTTT.

J is TRBJ2-1 and V is TRBV7-9; perhaps TRBD1 as D (5 bases). The germline V gene encodes CDR1 SEHNR and CDR2 FQNEAQ (reference sequence). The CDR3 runs 11 residues. Trimming left V 5 bases short and J 10 bases short, with 9 bases between. In nucleotides, the CDR3 is TGTGCCAGCAGCACAGGAAGGGAGCAGTTCTTC. The encoded protein is CASSTGREQFF.

A few counts support this clone. The chain recombines TRBV10-2 with TRBJ1-2, with unresolved D. The CDR3 runs 16 residues. V shed 5 bases and J shed 5 bases, with 21 bases lying between them. CDR1 is WSHSY, CDR2 SAAADI, per germline. The CDR3 region is CASSSSAAWSPYGYTF. The DNA for the CDR3 is TGCGCCAGCAGTTCCTCGGCTGCTTGGAGTCCATATGGCTACACCTTC.

V usage is TRBV6-5 and J usage is TRBJ1-1; D is undetermined. This CDR3 has 14 residues. V was cut by 4 bases and J by 0 bases, with 9 bases left in between. From germline, CDR1 is MNHEY and CDR2 SVGAGI. CDR3 region: CASSFTALNTEAFF. As DNA, the CDR3 is TGTGCCAGCAGTTTCACAGCACTGAACACTGAAGCTTTCTTT.

The rearrangement uses TRBV20-1 and TRBJ2-3, with D tentatively TRBD1 (5 bases). The ends were cut back, 6 bases at V and 11 bases at J, with 15 bases in the middle. The V gene's germline CDR1 is DFQATT and CDR2 SNEGSKA (reference sequence). The CDR3 loop spans 11 amino acids. CDR3: CSADEGQLQYF. The DNA for the CDR3 is TGCAGTGCCGACGAAGGACAACTGCAGTATTTT.

The chain carries TRBV5-1 and TRBJ2-1; 15 nucleotides match TRBD2. There are 16 residues in the CDR3. V gave up 0 bases and J gave up 9 bases; unmatched junction bases: 4. Per the germline V gene, CDR1 is SGHRS and CDR2 is YFSETQ. The CDR3 region is CASSLGTSGRVSEQFF. The CDR3 coding sequence is TGCGCCAGCAGCTTGGGGACTAGCGGGAGGGTCAGTGAGCAGTTCTTC. Together with reference TRBV5-1 and TRBJ2-1, the CDR3 gives the full variable domain: KAGVTQTPRYLIKTRGQQVTLSCSPISGHRSVSWYQQTPGQGLQFLFEYFSETQRNKGNFPGRFSGRQFSNSRSEMNVSTLELGDSALYLCASSLGTSGRVSEQFFGPGTRLTVL.

The table lists this clone with a few counts. This chain connects TRBV30 to TRBJ2-1, with D perhaps TRBD2 (5 bases). The ends were cut back, 4 bases at V and 4 bases at J, with 17 bases in the middle. The CDR3 is 15 residues long. Per germline, CDR1 GTSNPN and CDR2 SVGIG (reference sequence). The CDR3: CAWIPQLGPYNEQFF. The DNA of the CDR3 is TGTGCCTGGATTCCCCAACTAGGACCTTACAATGAGCAGTTCTTC.

This clone was detected a few times. The rearrangement links TRBV19 to TRBJ1-6; possibly TRBD1 for D (6 bases). The CDR3 length is 16 residues. Germline values: CDR1 LNHDA, CDR2 SQIVND (reference sequence). V dropped 9 bases and J dropped 0 bases, with 15 bases sitting between them. DNA of the CDR3: TGTGCCAGCCGCCCAGGGGCGAGCTCCTATAATTCACCCCTCCACTTT. Amino acid sequence: CASRPGASSYNSPLHF.

This clone was detected only once. This chain uses TRBV2 with TRBJ2-3; 9 nucleotides agree with TRBD2. This CDR3 is built from 16 residues. Germline V gene lookup returns CDR1 SNHLY and CDR2 FYNNEI. V trimming: 3 bases; J trimming: 0 bases; junction bases outside the gene matches: 4. The chain's CDR3 is CASSELAGLSTDTQYF. CDR3 nucleotides: TGTGCCAGCAGTGAGCTAGCGGGGCTTAGCACAGATACGCAGTATTTT.

This sequence joins TRBV9 and TRBJ2-1; the match to TRBD2 covers 8 bases. J was trimmed by 5 bases and V by 3 bases; bases with no gene match: 7. CDR3 length: 15 residues. Germline CDR1 SGDLS, CDR2 YYNGEE. CDR3 coding DNA: TGTGCCAGCAGCGCCAGCGGGAGTCCCCACAATGAGCAGTTCTTC. Translating it yields CASSASGSPHNEQFF.